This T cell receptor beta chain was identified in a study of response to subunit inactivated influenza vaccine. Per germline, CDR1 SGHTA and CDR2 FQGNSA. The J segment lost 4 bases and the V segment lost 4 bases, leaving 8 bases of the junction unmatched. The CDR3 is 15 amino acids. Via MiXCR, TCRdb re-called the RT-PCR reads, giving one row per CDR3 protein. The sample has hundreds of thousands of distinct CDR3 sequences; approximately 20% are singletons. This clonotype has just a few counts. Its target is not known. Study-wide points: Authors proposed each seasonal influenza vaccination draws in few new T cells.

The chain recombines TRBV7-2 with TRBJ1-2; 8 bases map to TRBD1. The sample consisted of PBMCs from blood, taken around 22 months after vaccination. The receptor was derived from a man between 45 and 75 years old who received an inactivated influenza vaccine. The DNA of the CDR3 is TGTGCCAGCAGCTCCGAGGGACAGGCGGGCTATGGCTACACCTTC. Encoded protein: CASSSEGQAGYGYTF.